Shown below are 18 T cell receptor beta chains from a single sample sequenced in a study of cytomegalovirus exposure and HLA in healthy donors. Vbeta (60) and Jbeta (13) primers were used in the PCR. Generated by immunoSEQ multiplex PCR, the TCRdb table keeps only in-frame clones and is missing some. This table holds tens of thousands of clones, approximately 80% found once. Sequencing was done on a sample of PBMCs. The receptor source for this set is a man between 50 and 59 years old in good health and CMV-seronegative.

The chain carries TRBV20-1 and TRBJ1-2; no clear D gene. V lost 0 bases, J lost 4 bases, and 3 bases lay in between. This CDR3 region has 11 residues. CDR1 is DFQATT and CDR2 is SNEGSKA in the germline V gene (reference sequence). CDR3: CSARDVYGYTF. CDR3 in DNA: TGCAGTGCTAGAGACGTCTATGGCTACACCTTC.

A single count supports this clone. This chain connects TRBV28 to TRBJ1-1; D is unclear. The germline V gene encodes CDR1 MDHEN and CDR2 SYDVKM. CDR3 length equals 13 residues. Deletions cut 2 bases from V and 1 base from J, with 5 bases between. DNA of the CDR3: TGTGCCAGCAGTTTAACGGGGAACACTGAAGCTTTCTTT. Encoded protein: CASSLTGNTEAFF.

The rearrangement links TRBV27 to TRBJ2-3; TRBD2 matches 12 bases. Trimming took 5 bases from V and 2 from J; bases not matched to a gene: 5. This CDR3 is built from 16 residues. Germline lookup yields CDR1 MNHEY and CDR2 SMNVEV (reference sequence). The CDR3 DNA reads TGTGCCAGCAGTCCATGGACTAGCGGGACCACAGATACGCAGTATTTT. It is translated as CASSPWTSGTTDTQYF.

The chain carries TRBV5-5 and TRBJ2-7, with TRBD1 identical over 11 bases. Looked up from germline, CDR1 is SGHKS and CDR2 is YYEKEE (reference sequence). The CDR3 runs 14 residues. V lost 5 bases to trimming and J lost 3 bases; unmatched junction nucleotides: 4. The CDR3 region has the DNA TGTGCCAGCAGTTATGGGACAGGGGGCTACGAGCAGTACTTC. Protein product: CASSYGTGGYEQYF. Full variable domain (rest looked up from reference TRBV5-5 and TRBJ2-7): DAGVTQSPTHLIKTRGQQVTLRCSPISGHKSVSWYQQVLGQGPQFIFQYYEKEERGRGNFPDRFSARQFPNYSSELNVNALLLGDSALYLCASSYGTGGYEQYFGPGTRLTVT.

This clone was detected only once. In DNA form, the CDR3 reads TGCAGCGTTGTACGGGGGAGTAGGACTGAAGCTTTCTTT. It yields the protein CSVVRGSRTEAFF. The V call is TRBV29-1, the J call TRBJ1-1; D may be TRBD1 (5 bases). CDR3 length equals 13 residues. Trimming stripped 4 bases from V and 5 bases from J, with 14 bases between. Germline values: CDR1 SQVTM, CDR2 ANQGSEA. The full variable domain, with the rest looked up from reference TRBV29-1 and TRBJ1-1, is SAVISQKPSRDICQRGTSLTIQCQVDSQVTMMFWYRQQPGQSLTLIATANQGSEATYESGFVIDKFPISRPNLTFSTLTVSNMSPEDSSIYLCSVVRGSRTEAFFGQGTRLTVV.

The chain carries TRBV18 and TRBJ1-2; D is unclear. The CDR3 covers 14 residues. Germline CDR1 and CDR2: KGHSH and LQKENI. Trimming left V 3 bases short and J 4 bases short, with 12 bases between. CDR3 in amino acids: CASSPEVSGYGYTF. As DNA, the CDR3 is TGTGCCAGCTCACCCGAGGTTTCCGGCTATGGCTACACCTTC.

The chain joins TRBV28 to TRBJ1-1; D remains unclear. V lost 7 bases and J lost 3, with 9 bases in between. CDR3 length: 12 residues. Germline CDR1 MDHEN, CDR2 SYDVKM. CDR3 region: CASTDIDTEAFF. The CDR3 DNA reads as TGTGCCAGCACCGACATCGACACTGAAGCTTTCTTT. Drawing the rest from reference TRBV28 and TRBJ1-1, the complete variable domain is DVKVTQSSRYLVKRTGEKVFLECVQDMDHENMFWYRQDPGLGLRLIYFSYDVKMKEKGDIPEGYSVSREKKERFSLILESASTNQTSMYLCASTDIDTEAFFGQGTRLTVV.

This chain joins TRBV7-9 and TRBJ2-5, with 9 positions matching TRBD2. The V segment lost 6 bases and the J segment 7 bases; nucleotides outside the gene matches: 15. There are 16 residues in the CDR3. Per germline, CDR1 SEHNR and CDR2 FQNEAQ (reference sequence). The CDR3 sequence is CASRQAGGAGRGTQYF. The CDR3 bases are TGTGCCAGCAGACAAGCGGGAGGTGCTGGTCGTGGGACCCAGTACTTC.

This clone was detected only a few times. The rearrangement uses TRBV30 and TRBJ1-1; 7 bases match TRBD1. The junction had 7 bases not matched to a gene; V was cut back by 4 bases and J by 5 bases. The CDR3 totals 13 residues. Germline values: CDR1 GTSNPN, CDR2 SVGIG (reference sequence). CDR3 coding DNA: TGTGCCTGGACCAGACAGGGTAGAACTGAAGCTTTCTTT. Translation: CAWTRQGRTEAFF. Looking up the rest from reference TRBV30 and TRBJ1-1 gives the full variable domain: SQTIHQWPATLVQPVGSPLSLECTVEGTSNPNLYWYRQAAGRGLQLLFYSVGIGQISSEVPQNLSASRPQDRQFILSSKKLLLSDSGFYLCAWTRQGRTEAFFGQGTRLTVV.

The chain combines TRBV28 with TRBJ2-7; 7 bases agree with TRBD2. V shed 7 bases and J 3 bases; nucleotides not matched to a gene: 9. Germline V gene data show CDR1 as MDHEN and CDR2 as SYDVKM. The CDR3 is 14 amino acids. The CDR3 DNA is TGTGCCAGCATGGGGGGGTCTGGTATCTACGAGCAGTACTTC. It yields the protein CASMGGSGIYEQYF.

The V gene is TRBV5-5, the J gene TRBJ1-5; D gene unclear. V was trimmed by 4 bases and J by 2 bases, leaving 13 bases between them. This CDR3 comprises 15 residues. Germline V gene lookup returns CDR1 SGHKS and CDR2 YYEKEE (reference sequence). CDR3 residues: CASSQDGIRNQPQHF. DNA of the CDR3: TGTGCCAGCAGCCAAGACGGGATCCGCAATCAGCCCCAGCATTTT.

The rearrangement uses TRBV5-1 and TRBJ2-3; the match to TRBD2 covers 14 bases. CDR3 length: 17 amino acids. The V gene's germline CDR1 is SGHRS and CDR2 YFSETQ. J was trimmed by 5 bases and V by 3 bases; bases with no gene match: 8. The CDR3 DNA is TGCGCCAGCAGCTCTGGGACTAGCGGGAGTTTAGTAGATACGCAGTATTTT. The encoded protein is CASSSGTSGSLVDTQYF.

The chain has TRBV19 and TRBJ2-7; 9 bases agree with TRBD2. With V trimmed by 11 bases and J by 6 bases, 17 bases remained unmatched. Germline V gives CDR1 LNHDA, CDR2 SQIVND (reference sequence). The CDR3 has 15 amino acids. The CDR3 protein is CAFTNASGNVGEQYF. DNA of the CDR3: TGTGCCTTCACCAACGCTAGCGGGAATGTTGGCGAGCAGTACTTC.

The rearrangement joins TRBV19 to TRBJ1-1; the D gene is possibly TRBD1 (6 bases). Trimming removed 5 bases at V and 0 bases at J, with 13 bases between. Germline CDR1 and CDR2: LNHDA and SQIVND (reference sequence). CDR3 length equals 15 residues. The CDR3 DNA follows: TGTGCCAGTAGTGACGGGGGGCATATGAACACTGAAGCTTTCTTT. As protein: CASSDGGHMNTEAFF.

V is TRBV5-1 and J is TRBJ2-3; the match to TRBD2 covers 9 bases. This CDR3 is 17 amino acids long. Trimming at V came to 0 bases and at J to 5 bases, leaving 10 bases not matched to a gene. Per germline, CDR1 SGHRS and CDR2 YFSETQ. The CDR3 bases are TGCGCCAGCAGCTTGGAGTCTAGCGGGGACCAGGGAGATACGCAGTATTTT. Amino acids: CASSLESSGDQGDTQYF.

In its sample, this clone was seen once. The junction does not match germline at one end; this may be a read error. Other DNA sequences from this sample encode an identical CDR3 as well. The chain links TRBV29-1 to TRBJ1-1; perhaps TRBD1 as D (5 bases). This CDR3 region has 13 residues. Germline V gene sequence: CDR1 SQVTM, CDR2 ANQGSEA. Here the CDR3 DNA reads TGCAGCCCCCACAGGCCCCCGAACACTGAAGCTTTTTTT. The encoded protein is CSPHRPPNTEAFF.

J is TRBJ2-7 and V is TRBV10-1; D might be TRBD1 (6 bases). With 0 bases removed from V and 8 bases from J, the gap between germline ends came to 11 bases. Germline CDR1 is WNHNN and CDR2 is SYGVQD (reference sequence). The CDR3 sequence is 13 residues long. The CDR3 sequence: CASSESTGQQQYF. CDR3 DNA sequence: TGCGCCAGCAGTGAGTCGACAGGACAGCAGCAGTACTTC.

The chain uses TRBV7-6 and TRBJ2-5; TRBD1 matches 7 bases. Germline V gene sequence: CDR1 SGHVS, CDR2 FNYEAQ. The V segment lost 1 base and the J segment 1 base; nucleotides outside the gene matches: 3. This CDR3 region has 15 residues. For the CDR3, the DNA is TGTGCCAGCAGCTTAGTGGCAGGGGGCCAAGAGACCCAGTACTTC. Residues: CASSLVAGGQETQYF.